This T cell receptor beta chain derives from a study of graft-versus-host responses after intestinal transplantation (TCRdb year 2021). Regarding the complete study: Recipients received multivisceral, liver-intestinal, or isolated intestinal transplants. Every recipient was given anti-thymocyte globulin induction, followed by approximately three years of maintenance tacrolimus and steroids. Instead of going to the commercial service, samples from a few later patients were sequenced in-house on an Illumina MiSeq and processed with MiXCR. Of the approximately 25 intestinal transplant recipients enrolled in the cohort, one of whom was a retransplant, a few patients without pretransplant specimens were excluded. Donor T cell macrochimerism was defined as a peak of at least 4% donor T cells among recipient peripheral blood mononuclear cells. Graft-versus-host and host-versus-graft alloreactive T cell clones were tracked in the graft, circulation and bone marrow after intestinal transplantation using bulk TCR-beta CDR3 sequencing. Alloreactive clones were identified by sequencing pre-transplant mixed lymphocyte reaction products and comparing them with unstimulated pre-transplant donor and recipient T cells. Paper-wide results and their limitations: The conclusions were limited by the relatively low number and heterogeneity of the intestinal transplant patients. In patients with donor T cell macrochimerism, the allografts had high GvH to HvG T cell clonal ratios. Early after transplant, peak levels of circulating GvH clones were found to be associated with declines in HvG clones. GvH clones were detected in recipient bone marrow, and some of these GvH clones were observed earlier in ileal mucosa or blood, consistent with an intestinal mucosal origin.

Library preparation employed the immunoSEQ multiplex PCR assay. For most patients, genomic DNA was isolated with the Qiagen DNeasy Blood and Tissue Kit and sent frozen to Adaptive Biotechnologies for TCR sequencing. For most patients, genomic DNA was subjected to high-throughput TCR-beta CDR3 sequencing by Adaptive Biotechnologies. The original methods were these. TCR sequencing data for 18 patients were retrieved from Adaptive's ImmunoSEQ software; three other patients were processed with MiXCR and VDJtools. To correct CD4 versus CD8 sorting errors, any sequence found in both subsets at a frequency ratio below 5:1 was removed. CDR3 nucleotide sequences shared between donor and recipient were removed because their origin could not be assigned. Alloreactive clones required at least 2-fold expansion over unstimulated cells and minimum CFSE-low frequency of 0.002% (template counts) or 0.001% (read counts). Clones were considered mappable if detected in sequenced pre-transplant spleen, lymph node, or MLR CFSE-low populations of the donor or recipient. Cumulative frequency of alloreactive clones was calculated as a percentage of all sequences weighted by copy number. What TCRdb holds here is the immuneACCESS table cut down to in-frame rearrangements. Part of the clones is not present; checked against another copy, under half of the missing clones reflect an unresolved V gene, and the others are unexplained. V and J calls and clone size are given by that table; D and trimming were obtained from the DNA. The table for this sample lists 130,000 to 150,000 clones; about nine tenths of them were counted only once. Roughly 0.2% of the sample is taken by the ten largest.

With regard to this clone: Its antigen remains undetermined. No base quality information exists; no much larger clone differs at one position.

The intended sense of this specimen's time point label: cells obtained before transplantation from donor or recipient. CD3+CD4+ and CD3+CD8+ populations were FACS-sorted from unstimulated pre-transplant donor and recipient cells taken from spleen or lymph nodes. The CDR3 contains 16 residues, cysteine and phenylalanine counted. Only the CDR3 part of the read is kept: 48 bases, read in frame from the first base. According to the germline V gene, CDR1 reads SGHDN and CDR2 reads FVKESK. The germline V and J ends show losses of 4 bases and 6 bases respectively, and no gene match explains 8 bases of the junction.

The TCR comes from a human donor who received an intestinal transplant. The chain is assembled from TRBV14 and TRBJ2-1, and 11 bases in between align with TRBD2. The material sequenced was unstimulated CD4+ T cells sorted from spleen or lymph node cells, taken before intestinal transplant. This receptor carries the CDR3 CASSPRPGTSGNEQFF. In nucleotides, the sequence is TGTGCCAGCAGCCCGAGACCCGGGACTAGCGGCAATGAGCAGTTCTTC.